The T cell receptor (beta chain) described here comes from a study of cytomegalovirus exposure and HLA in healthy donors (dated by TCRdb to about 2017). Regarding the study in general: An earlier analysis of several hundred of the donors reported 250 to 300 Gb of sequence data and 120 million or so unique TCR beta sequences from about 200 million T cells. An early release that covered about 600 HLA-typed donors contained approximately 300 gigabases of sequencing data and 85 million to 100 million unique TCR sequences. Of the 350 to 450 genotyped donors, approximately 82% fell in the genetic ancestry cluster associated with self-reported Caucasian donors. The study aimed to test whether signatures of past pathogen exposure could be identified by cataloging public T cell receptors. Using immunosequencing, the study profiled T cell repertoires from around 670 subjects and related those repertoires to cytomegalovirus serostatus. In addition to the first cohort of 666 subjects, a separate validation cohort of approximately 120 different subjects was used. To predict cytomegalovirus infection status, the study combined high-throughput TCR immunosequencing, statistical association of individual TCRs with disease status, and machine learning. A later analysis re-analyzed previously published TCR beta repertoires from 666 donors and added high-resolution HLA genotyping to study TCR occurrence patterns. Rather than drawing on any new phenotypic data, the later analysis identified candidate immune exposures from TCR beta sequences and the way those sequences occurred across donors. To decide whether each TCR beta V gene segment behaved as functional or pseudogenic, an earlier analysis of approximately 590 of the donors relied on high-throughput TCR beta sequencing. Alongside the repertoire data, information on donor age, sex, ethnicity and CMV serostatus was compiled. A later genetic analysis took genome-wide SNP genotypes for about 65% of the 666 donors and used that subset as a discovery cohort. All discovery cohort repertoires had been generated on a single sequencing platform. Class I and class II HLA loci were covered by the typing at four-digit resolution. The number of donors typed differed by locus, with about 620-630 for A, B, C, DRB1 and DQB1, more than 500 for DQA1, 600 to 610 for DPA1, and some 470 for DPB1. Four to six DR-DQ haplotypes were handled as single units for association and clustering because linkage in the cohort was strong. Among around 400 genotyped donors of the cohort, an average of around 240,000 unique TCR beta nucleotide sequences were sequenced per donor, about a sixth of them non-productive.

For this clone: Its specific antigen is unknown. No much larger clone exists at a distance of one base, and base qualities are not known.

V is shortened by 1 base, J by 3 bases, and the region joining them spans 7 bases. From cysteine to phenylalanine, the CDR3 is 14 amino acids long. Only the CDR3 DNA stays, 42 bases, in frame from base 1. For CDR1 and CDR2, the germline V gene lists SGHVS and FQNEAQ. The cohort consisted of 666 healthy bone marrow donors. All cohort members were sampled while nominally healthy, although unrecorded immune exposures were likely present. The donor was CMV seronegative and was included in the group of 352 seronegative cohort members. Every donor gave a peripheral blood sample, and the peripheral blood mononuclear cells from that sample were used for TCR beta sequencing. The Qiagen DNeasy Blood Extraction Kit was used to extract genomic DNA from the blood cell samples. The library was made by the immunoSEQ multiplex PCR assay. For the multiplex PCR, a mixture combining 60 forward primers for TCR Vbeta segments and 13 reverse primers for TCR Jbeta segments was used. Amplification of the CDR3 region of rearranged TCR beta genes was performed with a multiplex PCR assay on genomic DNA. Amplified TCR beta libraries were sequenced as 87-base-pair reads on the Illumina HiSeq System. In the authors' own workflow: A later analysis counted some 80 million unique TCR beta chains across the 666 repertoires, and 10 million to 11 million of these chains were shared by at least two donors. To remove PCR and sequencing errors, raw reads were error-corrected and collapsed into unique sequences using a nearest-neighbor algorithm that merged closely related sequences. Alignment of CDR3 sequences to IMGT reference sequences was used to assign V, D and J gene segments. For a sequence to be retained, a match of at least six nucleotides was required to both a V gene segment and a J gene segment. A rearrangement was called productive if the CDR3 had no stop codons and remained in frame with V and J, and every other rearrangement was called non-productive. Following IMGT convention, CDR3 was defined as the stretch from the second conserved V-encoded cysteine up to the conserved J-encoded phenylalanine. The earlier analysis of a few hundred of the donors excluded sequences that lacked an unambiguous match to a single V gene segment. In an earlier analysis of approximately 550 of the donors, V segments were called functional above 56.7% productive rearrangements and were called segregating when the between-donor standard deviation exceeded 5%. A statistical classification framework was built for diagnosing cytomegalovirus status from the catalog of TCR beta chain sequences. V and J gene assignment, in a later analysis, came from comparing TCR nucleotide sequences with IMGT/GENE-DB human TR gene sequences. Using the TCRdist pipeline, a later analysis assigned CDR3 sequences along with most-parsimonious VDJ recombination scenarios. In a later analysis, every TCR beta chain was defined by the combination of its CDR3 amino acid sequence and its V-gene family, and reads without a unique V-gene family were dropped. In a later analysis, 450 to 600 highly shared, low-generation-probability nucleotide sequences were removed to address suspected cross-contamination and a sequencing artifact. In a later analysis, a clonal expansion index for each public chain was calculated from normalized within-repertoire ranks of inferred template counts. Generation probabilities in a later analysis came from a VDJ recombination model fitted to out-of-frame rearrangements, and those results were checked against IGoR. In a later analysis, TCR-TCR, TCR-HLA and TCR-CMV co-occurrence was scored with hypergeometric tests, and a repertoire-size bias correction was applied to TCR pairs. A later analysis estimated false discovery rates by permuting HLA or CMV assignments 20 times. In a later analysis, co-occurring TCRs were grouped using DBSCAN, with TCRdist sequence similarity added in when clustering inside HLA-allele-positive subsets. Repertoires with fewer than 30,000 or more than 120,000 public chains, plus five repertoires with anomalous nucleotide sharing, were excluded from co-occurrence clustering. This immuneACCESS table, as held by TCRdb, lists in-frame sequences with V and J called but not all clones. Of the missing ones, under half trace to an unresolved V gene in checked studies; the others have no known cause. V, J and clone size reflect that table, while D and trimming were determined from the DNA. The sample table records fewer than 150,000 clones; nearly 80% of these occur just once. About 5% of the sample is in the top ten clones.

Points the paper makes about the study in general: Roughly uniform sequencing depth across donors was assumed in presence/absence analyses, although this assumption may not hold. Assigning TCR associations to individual alleles was difficult when HLA alleles, especially DR and DQ, strongly co-occurred. The authors suggested that the approach could potentially be generalized to other disease states and immunological phenotypes. In a later genetic analysis, fewer N-insertions in productive TCRs were reported among donors in an Asian-associated ancestry cluster than the roughly 710-donor mean. In a later analysis, TCR association rates were found to vary across HLA loci, with the most associated TCRs seen for DRB1 alleles and the fewest for HLA-C alleles. A cluster of highly shared sequence variants was judged likely to represent a technical artifact of the sequencing pipeline. According to a later analysis, most CMV-associated TCR beta chains appeared to be HLA-restricted, and the HLA associations seemed to be driven largely by CMV exposure. Some IMGT-functional V segments, including TRBV6-2 and TRBV6-3, could not be distinguished by the 87-base-pair reads and were therefore excluded. While some public TCRs were present in many individuals, most TCR sequences turned up only very rarely across donors. In this cohort, only TCR beta chains were sequenced, and detectable features were limited by the absence of alpha or paired-chain data. A later genetic analysis associated a missense DCLRE1C variant with V-gene and J-gene trimming of TCR beta chains, and an independent cohort replicated the association. Compared with equally common non-associated chains, HLA-associated TCR beta chains in a later analysis were more clonally expanded and had lower generation probabilities. In a later analysis, about 17,000 TCR beta sequences were associated with specific HLA alleles at a false discovery rate of 0.05. Correlated functional status among segregating V segments might reflect linkage disequilibrium, but an unknown experimental factor could not be ruled out. In vitro tests confirmed that a few of the cytomegalovirus-associated TCR beta chains recognize cytomegalovirus antigens. The classifier was reported to diagnose cytomegalovirus status with high specificity and sensitivity in both the original cohort and the validation cohort. A later analysis reported that several top co-occurrence clusters appeared linked to parvovirus B19, influenza, CMV and Epstein-Barr virus. The only immune exposure information available for the cohort was CMV serostatus. Approximately 18 rarely observed V segments, including chromosome 9 orphons, were excluded from the earlier analysis of approximately 500 of the donors because counts were too low. A further reported finding was that TCR beta sequences accurately predicted the HLA-A and HLA-B alleles for most subjects in the first cohort. In the study, 150 to 200 TCR beta chains were listed as associated with cytomegalovirus. HLA typing was unavailable for some donors at each locus, so association tests used only the typed subset. Broadly in line with IMGT annotations, most TCR beta V segments showed up in productive rearrangements about 87% or about 30% of the time in an earlier analysis of approximately 600 of the donors.

This receptor was taken from a male donor in good health and CMV-seronegative. In this chain, TRBV7-8 is recombined with TRBJ1-5, with no D gene named confidently. Source material: PBMCs. The CDR3 protein: CASSLGSPNQPQHF. The DNA is as follows: TGTGCCAGCAGCTTAGGGAGCCCCAATCAGCCCCAGCATTTT.